These 9 T cell receptor beta chains were all obtained from the same sample, sequenced in a study of cytomegalovirus exposure and HLA in healthy donors (TCRdb year 2017). Receptor libraries were prepared by the immunoSEQ multiplex PCR assay. The multiplex PCR relied on a mix of 60 forward primers for TCR Vbeta segments and 13 reverse primers for TCR Jbeta segments. The source is immuneACCESS, and TCRdb retained only in-frame sequences with V and J called. Part of the clones is not carried over; for the studies checked, unresolved V genes explain less than half of this, and the remainder is unexplained. The table for this sample lists 80,000 or so clones; about 73% of them were counted only once. The ten largest clones add up to 4.5% of the sample. Sequenced: PBMCs. The receptors were gathered from a middle-aged man in good health and CMV-seronegative.

The rearrangement joins TRBV25-1 to TRBJ2-1, with 8 bases aligning to TRBD2. Germline V gene lookup returns CDR1 MGHDK and CDR2 SYGVNS. There are 14 residues in the CDR3. Trimming took 10 bases from V and 4 from J; bases not matched to a gene: 9. The CDR3 DNA reads as TGTGCCACTGACGTGGCGGGGGGATACAATGAGCAGTTCTTC. Protein product: CATDVAGGYNEQFF.

V usage is TRBV30 and J usage is TRBJ1-1, with D uncertain. The V end was cut by 2 bases, the J end by 5 bases, with 6 bases between. Looked up from germline, CDR1 is GTSNPN and CDR2 is SVGIG (reference sequence). CDR3 length: 11 residues. CDR3 region: CAWSRVTEAFF. The CDR3 nucleotides read TGTGCCTGGAGTCGGGTTACTGAAGCTTTCTTT. Filled out from reference TRBV30 and TRBJ1-1, the complete variable domain reads SQTIHQWPATLVQPVGSPLSLECTVEGTSNPNLYWYRQAAGRGLQLLFYSVGIGQISSEVPQNLSASRPQDRQFILSSKKLLLSDSGFYLCAWSRVTEAFFGQGTRLTVV.

The CDR3 region has the DNA TGTGCCAGCAGCCTCATAGCGGGACCCTTGGGCGAGCAGTACTTC. This gives the protein CASSLIAGPLGEQYF. The gene calls are TRBV9 and TRBJ2-7; TRBD2 agrees at 8 bases. The germline gives CDR1 SGDLS, CDR2 YYNGEE. There are 15 residues in the CDR3. Unmatched junction bases numbered 12, after V lost 4 bases and J lost 6 bases.

V is TRBV27 and J is TRBJ2-7; 8 positions match TRBD1. V trimming: 6 bases; J trimming: 3 bases; junction bases outside the gene matches: 7. CDR1 and CDR2 from the germline V gene are MNHEY and SMNVEV (reference sequence). CDR3 length equals 14 residues. Here the CDR3 reads CASSPDRDVYEQYF. The CDR3 DNA is TGTGCCAGCAGCCCGGACAGGGATGTCTACGAGCAGTACTTC.

The chain couples TRBV7-8 to TRBJ2-1; maybe TRBD2 (6 bases). This CDR3 contains 16 residues. Germline V gene sequence: CDR1 SGHVS, CDR2 FQNEAQ. V was cut by 8 bases and J by 6 bases, with 23 bases left in between. Here the CDR3 reads CASVDSGLPTTNEQFF. The CDR3 nucleotides read TGTGCCAGCGTCGATTCGGGACTTCCTACGACCAATGAGCAGTTCTTC.

J is TRBJ1-5 and V is TRBV19; D unresolved. V was trimmed by 4 bases and J by 4 bases, leaving 8 bases between them. The CDR3 spans 13 residues. Germline CDR1 reads LNHDA; CDR2 reads SQIVND (reference sequence). The CDR3 here is CASSKPLNQPQHF. In DNA, the CDR3 is TGTGCCAGTAGTAAACCCCTAAATCAGCCCCAGCATTTT.

This chain joins TRBV28 and TRBJ2-1, with TRBD1 as a possible D gene (5 bases). Germline assignment: CDR1 MDHEN and CDR2 SYDVKM. There are 17 residues in the CDR3. Trimming left V 6 bases short and J 2 bases short, with 20 bases between. CDR3 sequence (DNA): TGTGCCAGCAGCCCCTACCCTCGAGCGACAGCCTACAATGAGCAGTTCTTC. Translating it yields CASSPYPRATAYNEQFF.

V usage is TRBV28 and J usage is TRBJ2-3; D is unresolved. CDR1 and CDR2 (germline): MDHEN, SYDVKM. V was clipped by 11 bases and J by 4 bases, with 22 bases between them. The CDR3 contains 15 residues. The CDR3 sequence is CASRGQLPGPDTQYF. The DNA for the CDR3 is TGTGCCTCTCGTGGGCAGCTCCCCGGCCCAGATACGCAGTATTTT. The full variable domain, in which reference TRBV28 and TRBJ2-3 provide the parts outside the CDR3, is DVKVTQSSRYLVKRTGEKVFLECVQDMDHENMFWYRQDPGLGLRLIYFSYDVKMKEKGDIPEGYSVSREKKERFSLILESASTNQTSMYLCASRGQLPGPDTQYFGPGTRLTVL.

The chain is built from TRBV9 and TRBJ2-1; 14 bases fit TRBD2. V was clipped by 3 bases and J by 10 bases; unmatched bases: 6. This CDR3 region has 15 residues. CDR1 and CDR2 from the germline V gene are SGDLS and YYNGEE. The CDR3 reads CASSDGGLAGGEQFF. CDR3 nucleotides: TGTGCCAGCAGCGACGGCGGACTAGCGGGAGGCGAGCAGTTCTTC.